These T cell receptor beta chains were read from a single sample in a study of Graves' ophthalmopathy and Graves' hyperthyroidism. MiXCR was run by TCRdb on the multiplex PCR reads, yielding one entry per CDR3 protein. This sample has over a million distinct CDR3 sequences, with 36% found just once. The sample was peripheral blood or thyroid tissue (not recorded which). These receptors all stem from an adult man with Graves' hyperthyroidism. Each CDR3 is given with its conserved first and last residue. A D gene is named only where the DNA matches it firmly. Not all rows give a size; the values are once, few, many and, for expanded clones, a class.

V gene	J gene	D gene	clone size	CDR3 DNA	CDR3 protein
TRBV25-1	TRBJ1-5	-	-	TGTGCCAGCAGCCGGGAGACAGAGAGGAATCAGCCCCAGCATTTT	CASSRETERNQPQHF
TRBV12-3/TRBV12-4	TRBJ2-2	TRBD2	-	TGTGCCAGCAGTCCCCATGGCGGGGGGGGAAACACCGGGGAGCTGTTTTTT	CASSPHGGGGNTGELFF
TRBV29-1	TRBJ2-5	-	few	TGCAGCGTTGATTATAGTACGGGAGTTGGGGCGGAGACCCAGTACTTC	CSVDYSTGVGAETQYF
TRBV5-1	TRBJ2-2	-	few	TGCGCCAGCAATACCATGATTCCGAACACCGGGGAGCTGTTTTTT	CASNTMIPNTGELFF
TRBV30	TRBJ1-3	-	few	TGTGCCTGGGGTGTTAGGTCTGGAAACACCATATATTTT	CAWGVRSGNTIYF
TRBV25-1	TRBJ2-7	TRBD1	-	TGTGCCAGCAGTGACGAGGACAGGGCCTCCTACGAGCAGTACTTC	CASSDEDRASYEQYF
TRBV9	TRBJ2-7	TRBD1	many	TGTGCCAGCAGCGTAGGGCGGGATGGGGACAGGGTGGAGCAGTACTTC	CASSVGRDGDRVEQYF
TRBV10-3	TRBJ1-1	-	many	TGTGCCACAGAACATGTTCGCGGCAACACTGAAGCTTTCTTT	CATEHVRGNTEAFF
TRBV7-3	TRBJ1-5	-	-	TGTGCCAGCAGCTTAGACAGTGCAAAGGCGGATCAGCCCCAGCATTTT	CASSLDSAKADQPQHF
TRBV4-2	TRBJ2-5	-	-	TGTGCCAGCAGCATCCGACAGCTTACGACACAAGAGACCCAGTACTTC	CASSIRQLTTQETQYF
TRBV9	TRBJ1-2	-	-	TGTGCCAGCAGCGGAGGACCCTTGGACGAAGCCGGCTACACCTTC	CASSGGPLDEAGYTF
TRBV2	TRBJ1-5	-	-	TGTGCCAGCAGTGGAGAGAGTTTGACTCAGCCCCAGCATTTT	CASSGESLTQPQHF
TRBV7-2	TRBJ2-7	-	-	TGTGCCAGCAGCTTACGGGGGCGGGTGCCGGGGGAGCAGTGCTTC	CASSLRGRVPGEQCF
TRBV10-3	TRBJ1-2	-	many	TGTGCCATCAGCTTGGGGGAGGTGGTGAGTGGCTACACCTTC	CAISLGEVVSGYTF
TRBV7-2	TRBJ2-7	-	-	TGTGCCAGCAACACCCAGGCCACCAGGGACCCCTCCTACGAGCAGTACTTC	CASNTQATRDPSYEQYF
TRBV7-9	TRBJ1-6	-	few	TGTGCCAGCAGCTATACGCGGGTCGGGCCACCCCTCCACTTT	CASSYTRVGPPLHF
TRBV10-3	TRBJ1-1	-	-	TGTGCCATCAGTGAGTCTCCAGGGAGGAAGGGCACTGAAGCTTTCTTT	CAISESPGRKGTEAFF
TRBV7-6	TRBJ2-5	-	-	TGTGCCAGCAGCTTAGCGAAGACCGGGTACTTC	CASSLAKTGYF
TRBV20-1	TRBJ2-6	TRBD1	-	TGCAGTGTTGGGACAGGGTTCCCTGGGGCCAACGTCCTGACTTTC	CSVGTGFPGANVLTF
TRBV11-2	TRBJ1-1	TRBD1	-	TGTGCCAGCAGCCCCATCGGGACAGCGCTAAGCAAACCCATGAACACTGAAGCTTTCTTT	CASSPIGTALSKPMNTEAFF
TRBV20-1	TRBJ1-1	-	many	TGCAGTGCTAGAACACCTAGGGGAACGAACACTGAAGCTTTCTTT	CSARTPRGTNTEAFF
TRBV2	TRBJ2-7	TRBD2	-	TGTGCCAGCAGTGGGGGGGGTTACTACGAGCAGTACTTC	CASSGGGYYEQYF
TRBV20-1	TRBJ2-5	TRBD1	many	TGCAGTGCAATCGACAGGGGTGAAGCTCTACAAGAGACCCAGTACTTC	CSAIDRGEALQETQYF
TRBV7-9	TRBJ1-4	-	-	TGTGCCAGCAGCTTAGATATGTGGACAAGTAGCGAAAAACTGTTTTTT	CASSLDMWTSSEKLFF
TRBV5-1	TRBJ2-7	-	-	TGCGCCAGCAGCTTGGACAGACACAATGAGCAGTACTTC	CASSLDRHNEQYF
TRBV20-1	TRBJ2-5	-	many	TGCAGTGCTAGAGATGGCCGGGAGACCCAGTACTTC	CSARDGRETQYF
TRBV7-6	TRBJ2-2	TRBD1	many	TGTGCCAGCAGCTTGATCGCGGACAGGGGGCGTAGGGACGGGGAGCTGTTTTTT	CASSLIADRGRRDGELFF
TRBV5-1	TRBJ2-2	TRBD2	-	TGCGCCAGCAGCTTGGGACTAGCGGGGGGGCCTGGCACCGGGGAGCTGTTTTTT	CASSLGLAGGPGTGELFF
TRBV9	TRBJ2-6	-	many	TGTGCCAGCAGCGTTTCCCCTGGGGCCAACGTCCTGACTTTC	CASSVSPGANVLTF
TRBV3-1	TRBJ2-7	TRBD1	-	TGTGCCAGCAGCCAGACAGGGGATCAAGAGCAGTACTTC	CASSQTGDQEQYF
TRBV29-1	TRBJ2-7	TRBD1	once	TGCAGCGTTGAGCAGGGGACAGCCTACGAGCAGTACTTC	CSVEQGTAYEQYF
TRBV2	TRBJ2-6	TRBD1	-	TGTGCCAGCAGTGAAGCCGACAGGGTTACTGGGGCCAACGTCCTGACTTTC	CASSEADRVTGANVLTF
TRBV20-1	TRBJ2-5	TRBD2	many	TGCAGTGCTAGAGATGGGACTAGCGGGGAAGAGACCCAGTACTTC	CSARDGTSGEETQYF
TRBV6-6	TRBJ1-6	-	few	TGTGCCAGCAGTTACGTGGGGGGTAGGGGCAGCTCCTATAATTCACCCCTCCACTTT	CASSYVGGRGSSYNSPLHF
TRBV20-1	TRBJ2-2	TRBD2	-	TGCAGTGCTAGCCTGGTAGCGGGAGCCGGGGAGCTGTTTTTT	CSASLVAGAGELFF
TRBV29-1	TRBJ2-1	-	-	TGCAGCGTTGTCTCTTTCAATGAGCAGTTCTTC	CSVVSFNEQFF
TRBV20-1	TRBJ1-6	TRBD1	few	TGCAGTGCTAGAGATTTCGGGACAGCCTATAATTCACCCCTCCACTTT	CSARDFGTAYNSPLHF
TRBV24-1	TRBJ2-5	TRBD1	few	TGTGCCACCAGTGACGTGACAGGGCGGTCGGAGACCCAGTACTTC	CATSDVTGRSETQYF
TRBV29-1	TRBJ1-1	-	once	TGCAGCACCCGCAGGACACCTAACACTGAAGCTTTCTTT	CSTRRTPNTEAFF
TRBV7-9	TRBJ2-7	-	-	TGTGCCAGCAGCTTAGCGGCAGGGGGGTGGTACGAGCAGTACTTC	CASSLAAGGWYEQYF
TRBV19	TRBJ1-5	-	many	TGTGCCAGTAGCCACTGGGGTCAGCCCCAGCATTTT	CASSHWGQPQHF
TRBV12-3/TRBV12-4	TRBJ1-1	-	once	TGTGCCAGCAGCCGTACCGTCAGGACTCTGAACACTGAAGCTTTCTTT	CASSRTVRTLNTEAFF
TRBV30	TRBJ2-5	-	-	TGTGCCTGGAGTGGACCTGGTCAAGAGACCCAGTACTTC	CAWSGPGQETQYF
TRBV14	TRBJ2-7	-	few	TGTGCCAGCAGCCAAGAAGGGGCTAGGGGCTCCTACGAGCAGTACTTC	CASSQEGARGSYEQYF
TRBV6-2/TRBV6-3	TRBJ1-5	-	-	TGTGCCAGCTTGGAACAGACTGGCAATCAGCCCCAGCATTTT	CASLEQTGNQPQHF
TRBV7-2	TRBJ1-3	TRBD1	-	TGTGCCAGCAGCTTAAGGGGGCGTTACACCATATATTTT	CASSLRGRYTIYF
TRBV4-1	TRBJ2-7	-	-	TGCGCCAGCAGCCAAGAGTTAGTAAGAGAGCAGTACTTC	CASSQELVREQYF
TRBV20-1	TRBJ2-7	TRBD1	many	TGCAGTGCTCAACAGGGGGGACCATACGAGCAGTACTTC	CSAQQGGPYEQYF
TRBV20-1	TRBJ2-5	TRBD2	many	TGCAGTGCCAACTGGGGTAGCGGGGTGGAAGAGACCCAGTACTTC	CSANWGSGVEETQYF
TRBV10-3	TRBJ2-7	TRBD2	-	TGTGCCAGCGTCGATAGCGGGAGGGCTGGCGAGCAGTACTTC	CASVDSGRAGEQYF
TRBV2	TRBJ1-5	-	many	TGTGCCAGCAGGATTAGGGACCTGGGCAATCAGCCCCAGCATTTT	CASRIRDLGNQPQHF
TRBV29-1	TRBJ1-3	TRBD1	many	TGCAGCGTTGGGCTTGCGGACAGGGGCCGAAACACCATATATTTT	CSVGLADRGRNTIYF
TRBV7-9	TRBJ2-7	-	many	TGTGCCAGCAGCTTAGTTCTAGTTGGCGAGCAGTACTTC	CASSLVLVGEQYF
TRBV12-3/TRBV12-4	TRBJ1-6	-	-	TGTGCCAGCAGTTTAAACACAGAAAATTCACCCCTCCACTTT	CASSLNTENSPLHF
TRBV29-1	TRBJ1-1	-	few	TGCAGCGTTGATTTGGGATACACTGAAGCTTTCTTT	CSVDLGYTEAFF
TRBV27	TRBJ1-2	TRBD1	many	TGTGCCAGCAGTCCACAGGGGAACTATGGCTACACCTTC	CASSPQGNYGYTF